The rows below give T cell receptor beta chains drawn from one sample of a study of response to subunit inactivated influenza vaccine. TCRdb re-called the RT-PCR reads through MiXCR, storing one row per CDR3 protein. Of roughly 620,000 distinct CDR3 sequences in the sample, around 10% are singletons; the top ten hold roughly 9.6%. This sample also belongs to another study, concerning T cells expressing NK-cell markers.

The starting material was PBMCs from blood, obtained on the day of vaccination. Every receptor here comes from a man aged 50-59 years who received an inactivated influenza vaccine. The CDR3 runs from the conserved cysteine through the conserved F or W. A D gene is named only where the DNA matches it firmly. Size is stated for part of the rows, as once, few or many counts, or as a class when the clone is expanded.

d_call: TRBD1; clone_size: -; j_call: TRBJ2-3; v_call: TRBV12-3/TRBV12-4; cdr3_aa: CASSPSGTGDTDTQYF; cdr3_nt: TGTGCCAGCAGTCCGTCCGGGACAGGGGACACAGATACGCAGTATTTT
d_call: -; clone_size: few; j_call: TRBJ2-2; v_call: TRBV6-5; cdr3_aa: CASSYSRQRVPTGELFF; cdr3_nt: TGTGCCAGCAGTTACTCGCGTCAGCGGGTGCCCACCGGGGAGCTGTTTTTT
d_call: -; clone_size: few; j_call: TRBJ1-1; v_call: TRBV12-3/TRBV12-4; cdr3_aa: CASRFDSGRTEAFF; cdr3_nt: TGTGCCAGCAGATTCGATTCAGGGCGCACTGAAGCTTTCTTT
d_call: -; clone_size: many; j_call: TRBJ1-1; v_call: TRBV4-1; cdr3_aa: CASSQRTTGGGTEAFF; cdr3_nt: TGCGCCAGCAGCCAACGGACCACAGGAGGAGGGACTGAAGCTTTCTTT
d_call: TRBD1; clone_size: few; j_call: TRBJ1-5; v_call: TRBV20-1; cdr3_aa: CSAPGQGPKNQPQHF; cdr3_nt: TGCAGTGCCCCTGGACAGGGGCCGAAAAATCAGCCCCAGCATTTT
d_call: -; clone_size: -; j_call: TRBJ1-2; v_call: TRBV15; cdr3_aa: CATSRERFKYGYTF; cdr3_nt: TGTGCCACCAGCAGAGAGCGATTTAAATATGGCTACACCTTC
d_call: TRBD2; clone_size: few; j_call: TRBJ2-7; v_call: TRBV12-3/TRBV12-4; cdr3_aa: CASSFGTSGFEQYF; cdr3_nt: TGTGCCAGCAGTTTCGGCACTAGCGGCTTCGAGCAGTACTTC
d_call: TRBD1; clone_size: few; j_call: TRBJ1-5; v_call: TRBV10-3; cdr3_aa: CAISELKTGRSKHSNQPQHF; cdr3_nt: TGTGCCATCAGTGAGCTGAAGACAGGGCGATCTAAGCATAGCAATCAGCCCCAGCATTTT
d_call: -; clone_size: few; j_call: TRBJ1-5; v_call: TRBV18; cdr3_aa: CASSRGQVNQPQHF; cdr3_nt: TGTGCCAGCTCTCGAGGACAAGTCAATCAGCCCCAGCATTTT
d_call: -; clone_size: -; j_call: TRBJ1-1; v_call: TRBV19; cdr3_aa: CASSTQRGGTEAFF; cdr3_nt: TGTGCCAGTAGTACCCAACGGGGGGGGACTGAAGCTTTCTTT
d_call: -; clone_size: many; j_call: TRBJ1-2; v_call: TRBV3-1; cdr3_aa: CASSGGGYGYTF; cdr3_nt: TGTGCCAGCAGTGGAGGGGGCTATGGCTACACCTTC
d_call: TRBD2; clone_size: -; j_call: TRBJ2-3; v_call: TRBV29-1; cdr3_aa: CSVRTSGRMDTQYF; cdr3_nt: TGCAGCGTTCGGACTAGCGGGAGGATGGATACGCAGTATTTT
d_call: TRBD1; clone_size: few; j_call: TRBJ2-3; v_call: TRBV5-1; cdr3_aa: CASSVTGTGGSDTQYF; cdr3_nt: TGCGCCAGCAGCGTAACCGGGACAGGGGGCTCAGATACGCAGTATTTT
d_call: -; clone_size: many; j_call: TRBJ2-7; v_call: TRBV12-3/TRBV12-4; cdr3_aa: CASSNRRGEGEQYF; cdr3_nt: TGTGCCAGCAGTAACAGGAGGGGAGAAGGCGAGCAGTACTTC
d_call: -; clone_size: -; j_call: TRBJ2-7; v_call: TRBV5-1; cdr3_aa: CASTPTGRGSYEQYF; cdr3_nt: TGCGCCAGCACCCCGACAGGGAGGGGATCCTACGAGCAGTACTTC
d_call: -; clone_size: few; j_call: TRBJ1-2; v_call: TRBV19; cdr3_aa: CASSRTDVIGYTF; cdr3_nt: TGTGCCAGTAGTAGAACGGACGTCATTGGCTACACCTTC
d_call: TRBD2; clone_size: -; j_call: TRBJ2-7; v_call: TRBV7-8; cdr3_aa: CASSLGKGLAGAEQYF; cdr3_nt: TGTGCCAGCAGCTTAGGAAAGGGACTAGCGGGAGCCGAGCAGTACTTC
d_call: -; clone_size: few; j_call: TRBJ1-1; v_call: TRBV10-3; cdr3_aa: CATYEDTGTEAFF; cdr3_nt: TGTGCCACCTACGAAGACACTGGAACTGAAGCTTTCTTT
d_call: TRBD1; clone_size: -; j_call: TRBJ2-2; v_call: TRBV13; cdr3_aa: CASSKTGETGELFF; cdr3_nt: TGTGCCAGCAGCAAGACAGGGGAAACCGGGGAGCTGTTTTTT
d_call: -; clone_size: few; j_call: TRBJ1-1; v_call: TRBV12-3/TRBV12-4; cdr3_aa: CASRAGVINTEAFF; cdr3_nt: TGTGCCAGCAGAGCAGGGGTTATCAACACTGAAGCTTTCTTT
d_call: TRBD2; clone_size: -; j_call: TRBJ2-7; v_call: TRBV9; cdr3_aa: CASSVLSGSRDEQYF; cdr3_nt: TGTGCCAGCAGCGTCTTAAGCGGGAGTAGGGACGAGCAGTACTTC
d_call: -; clone_size: -; j_call: TRBJ2-3; v_call: TRBV20-1; cdr3_aa: CSARKDSTDTQYF; cdr3_nt: TGCAGTGCTAGAAAGGACAGTACAGATACGCAGTATTTT
d_call: -; clone_size: few; j_call: TRBJ2-2; v_call: TRBV6-5; cdr3_aa: CASSYGGAIAGELFF; cdr3_nt: TGTGCCAGCAGTTACGGGGGGGCCATAGCCGGGGAGCTGTTTTTT
d_call: -; clone_size: few; j_call: TRBJ1-5; v_call: TRBV29-1; cdr3_aa: CSVGQLNQPQHF; cdr3_nt: TGCAGCGTTGGTCAGCTCAATCAGCCCCAGCATTTT
d_call: TRBD1; clone_size: -; j_call: TRBJ2-2; v_call: TRBV7-6; cdr3_aa: CASSLDHNRGRWRTGELFF; cdr3_nt: TGTGCCAGCAGCTTAGACCACAACAGGGGGCGATGGAGAACCGGGGAGCTGTTTTTT
d_call: -; clone_size: -; j_call: TRBJ2-5; v_call: TRBV3-1; cdr3_aa: CASSQDAGFTQYF; cdr3_nt: TGTGCCAGCAGCCAAGATGCCGGCTTTACCCAGTACTTC
d_call: -; clone_size: -; j_call: TRBJ2-2; v_call: TRBV21-1; cdr3_aa: CASSKGGQLNTGELFF; cdr3_nt: TGTGCCAGCAGCAAAGGAGGGCAGCTGAACACCGGGGAGCTGTTTTTT
d_call: -; clone_size: -; j_call: TRBJ1-5; v_call: TRBV20-1; cdr3_aa: CSARVPQGAHQPQHF; cdr3_nt: TGCAGTGCTAGAGTTCCCCAGGGTGCTCATCAGCCCCAGCATTTT
d_call: -; clone_size: many; j_call: TRBJ2-3; v_call: TRBV5-1; cdr3_aa: CASSTQGGSTDTQYF; cdr3_nt: TGCGCCAGCAGCACACAGGGTGGGAGCACAGATACGCAGTATTTT
d_call: -; clone_size: -; j_call: TRBJ2-1; v_call: TRBV12-3/TRBV12-4; cdr3_aa: CASRSGWAQGYNEQFF; cdr3_nt: TGTGCCAGCAGATCCGGTTGGGCGCAGGGGTACAATGAGCAGTTCTTC
d_call: -; clone_size: many; j_call: TRBJ2-1; v_call: TRBV5-1; cdr3_aa: CASSFGTSGDEQFF; cdr3_nt: TGCGCCAGCAGCTTCGGGACCTCTGGTGATGAGCAGTTCTTC
d_call: -; clone_size: many; j_call: TRBJ2-5; v_call: TRBV12-3/TRBV12-4; cdr3_aa: CASSLGGLETQYF; cdr3_nt: TGTGCCAGCAGTTTAGGGGGGCTAGAGACCCAGTACTTC
d_call: -; clone_size: many; j_call: TRBJ2-2; v_call: TRBV15; cdr3_aa: CATSRDRGTGELFF; cdr3_nt: TGTGCCACCAGCAGAGATAGAGGAACCGGGGAGCTGTTTTTT
d_call: -; clone_size: -; j_call: TRBJ1-2; v_call: TRBV20-1; cdr3_aa: CSAVGVAADYGYTF; cdr3_nt: TGCAGTGCAGTCGGGGTGGCTGCTGACTATGGCTACACCTTC
d_call: -; clone_size: -; j_call: TRBJ2-3; v_call: TRBV30; cdr3_aa: CAWSARDPLKGYF; cdr3_nt: TGTGCCTGGAGTGCTCGGGACCCCCTAAAGGGGTATTTT
d_call: -; clone_size: few; j_call: TRBJ1-1; v_call: TRBV9; cdr3_aa: CASSEVGGNTEAFF; cdr3_nt: TGTGCCAGCAGCGAGGTGGGAGGGAACACTGAAGCTTTCTTT
d_call: -; clone_size: many; j_call: TRBJ1-2; v_call: TRBV12-3/TRBV12-4; cdr3_aa: CASSLLSFYGYTF; cdr3_nt: TGTGCCAGCAGTTTACTGAGCTTCTATGGCTACACCTTC
d_call: TRBD2; clone_size: -; j_call: TRBJ2-3; v_call: TRBV11-2; cdr3_aa: CASSLRSGKADTQYF; cdr3_nt: TGTGCCAGCAGCTTACGGAGCGGGAAAGCAGATACGCAGTATTTT
d_call: TRBD1; clone_size: -; j_call: TRBJ1-5; v_call: TRBV20-1; cdr3_aa: CSVRGQGPNQPQHF; cdr3_nt: TGCAGTGTAAGGGGGCAGGGCCCTAATCAGCCCCAGCATTTT
d_call: TRBD2; clone_size: many; j_call: TRBJ2-2; v_call: TRBV2; cdr3_aa: CASSEWGGRELFF; cdr3_nt: TGTGCCAGCAGCGAATGGGGAGGGAGGGAGCTGTTTTTT
d_call: -; clone_size: -; j_call: TRBJ2-4; v_call: TRBV15; cdr3_aa: CATSIQVGAKNIQYF; cdr3_nt: TGTGCCACCAGCATACAGGTGGGGGCCAAAAACATTCAGTACTTC
d_call: -; clone_size: -; j_call: TRBJ1-1; v_call: TRBV3-1; cdr3_aa: CASSQAPGPNTEAFF; cdr3_nt: TGTGCCAGCAGCCAAGCGCCGGGACCGAACACTGAAGCTTTCTTT
d_call: TRBD2; clone_size: few; j_call: TRBJ2-4; v_call: TRBV7-2; cdr3_aa: CASSLESSGGGIQYF; cdr3_nt: TGTGCCAGCAGCTTAGAGTCCAGCGGGGGAGGTATTCAGTACTTC
d_call: -; clone_size: few; j_call: TRBJ1-6; v_call: TRBV5-1; cdr3_aa: CASSAWGSYNSPLHF; cdr3_nt: TGCGCCAGCAGCGCCTGGGGGTCCTATAATTCACCCCTCCACTTT
d_call: TRBD2; clone_size: few; j_call: TRBJ2-7; v_call: TRBV29-1; cdr3_aa: CSGRLAGAYEQYF; cdr3_nt: TGCAGCGGGCGACTAGCGGGAGCCTACGAGCAGTACTTC
d_call: -; clone_size: -; j_call: TRBJ2-7; v_call: TRBV29-1; cdr3_aa: CSVGVLPYEQYF; cdr3_nt: TGCAGCGTTGGGGTCCTCCCCTACGAGCAGTACTTC
d_call: TRBD1; clone_size: few; j_call: TRBJ2-7; v_call: TRBV6-1; cdr3_aa: CASSEGDRVLLRGSYEQYF; cdr3_nt: TGTGCCAGCAGTGAAGGGGACAGGGTATTACTTAGAGGGTCCTACGAGCAGTACTTC
d_call: -; clone_size: few; j_call: TRBJ2-3; v_call: TRBV4-2; cdr3_aa: CASSQVARQIYTDTQYF; cdr3_nt: TGTGCCAGCAGCCAAGTGGCGAGGCAAATATACACAGATACGCAGTATTTT
d_call: -; clone_size: few; j_call: TRBJ1-2; v_call: TRBV27; cdr3_aa: CASSLSGVGYGYTF; cdr3_nt: TGTGCCAGCAGTTTATCTGGGGTTGGGTATGGCTACACCTTC